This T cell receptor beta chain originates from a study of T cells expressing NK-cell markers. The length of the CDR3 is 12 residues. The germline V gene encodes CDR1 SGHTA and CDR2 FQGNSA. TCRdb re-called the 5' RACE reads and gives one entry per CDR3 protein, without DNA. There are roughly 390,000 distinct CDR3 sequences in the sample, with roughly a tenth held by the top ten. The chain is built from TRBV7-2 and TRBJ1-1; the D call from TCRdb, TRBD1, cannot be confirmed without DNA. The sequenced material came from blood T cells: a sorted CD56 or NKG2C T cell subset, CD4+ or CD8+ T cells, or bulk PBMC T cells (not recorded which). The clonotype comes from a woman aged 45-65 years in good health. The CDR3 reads CASSFRDSKAFF.